This is a list of T cell receptor beta chains from one sample in a study of ipilimumab plus nivolumab after autologous stem cell transplantation. Clones were read by immunoSEQ multiplex PCR, and TCRdb kept only the in-frame ones, dropping some. The data show 17,000 or so clones, roughly three quarters seen once. This material consisted of PBMCs, taken in a trial of ipilimumab plus nivolumab as post-transplant consolidation. The receptors derive from a male donor with diffuse large B-cell lymphoma. Each CDR3 is given with its conserved first and last residue. Fields, in order: J gene, V gene, clone size, D gene, CDR3 DNA, CDR3 protein. D genes are given only for firm matches. For some rows the clone size is stated as once, few or many, or as a class when expanded; others skip it.

J gene: TRBJ2-1
V gene: TRBV2
clone size: NA
D gene: TRBD2
CDR3 DNA: TGTGCCACCAGACTAGCGGATTACAATGAGCAGTTCTTC
CDR3 protein: CATRLADYNEQFF

J gene: TRBJ2-2
V gene: TRBV5-4
clone size: NA
D gene: NA
CDR3 DNA: TGTGCCAGCAGCTTGGGGGGCCCCGGGGAGCTGTTTTTT
CDR3 protein: CASSLGGPGELFF

J gene: TRBJ1-1
V gene: TRBV20-1
clone size: NA
D gene: NA
CDR3 DNA: TGCAGTGCTAGTACGGCTGAAGCTTTCTTT
CDR3 protein: CSASTAEAFF

J gene: TRBJ2-2
V gene: TRBV30
clone size: NA
D gene: TRBD1
CDR3 DNA: TGTGCCTGGAGTTCAGGGGGCAACACCGGGGAGCTGTTTTTT
CDR3 protein: CAWSSGGNTGELFF

J gene: TRBJ2-7
V gene: TRBV5-1
clone size: NA
D gene: NA
CDR3 DNA: TGCGCCAGCAGCTTGGCCTCTACAAACTACGAGCAGTACTTC
CDR3 protein: CASSLASTNYEQYF

J gene: TRBJ1-6
V gene: TRBV11-2
clone size: NA
D gene: NA
CDR3 DNA: TGTGCCAGCAGCCTCAGCGACGAGACACCCCTCCACTTT
CDR3 protein: CASSLSDETPLHF

J gene: TRBJ2-1
V gene: TRBV7-9
clone size: NA
D gene: NA
CDR3 DNA: TGTGCCAGCAGCTGGGGGGACAATGAGCAGTTCTTC
CDR3 protein: CASSWGDNEQFF

J gene: TRBJ1-2
V gene: TRBV19
clone size: few
D gene: NA
CDR3 DNA: TGTGCCAGTAGTATCGGGGCAGATATCTATGGCTACACCTTC
CDR3 protein: CASSIGADIYGYTF

J gene: TRBJ2-7
V gene: TRBV7-2
clone size: NA
D gene: TRBD1
CDR3 DNA: TGTGCCAGCAGCCCTGACAGGGACTACGAGCAGTACTTC
CDR3 protein: CASSPDRDYEQYF

J gene: TRBJ2-3
V gene: TRBV7-2
clone size: NA
D gene: NA
CDR3 DNA: TGTGCCAGCGGCAAGGGCAGGGGCCGATTGAGCACAGATACGCAGTATTTT
CDR3 protein: CASGKGRGRLSTDTQYF

J gene: TRBJ2-4
V gene: TRBV2
clone size: NA
D gene: TRBD1
CDR3 DNA: TGTGCCAGCAAGTCCCCTACAGGGGACCACCAATACATTCAGTACTTC
CDR3 protein: CASKSPTGDHQYIQYF

J gene: TRBJ1-3
V gene: TRBV7-6
clone size: NA
D gene: NA
CDR3 DNA: TGTGCCAGCAGCGGCAACTCTGGAAACACCATATATTTT
CDR3 protein: CASSGNSGNTIYF

J gene: TRBJ2-4
V gene: TRBV5-1
clone size: once
D gene: NA
CDR3 DNA: TGCGCCAGCAGCTTGGCACTAGGAGAAAACATTCAGTACTTC
CDR3 protein: CASSLALGENIQYF

J gene: TRBJ2-1
V gene: TRBV11-2
clone size: NA
D gene: NA
CDR3 DNA: TGTGCCAGCAGCTTTGTGGCGGGGTCGAACTCCTACAATGAGCAGTTCTTC
CDR3 protein: CASSFVAGSNSYNEQFF

J gene: TRBJ1-5
V gene: TRBV2
clone size: NA
D gene: NA
CDR3 DNA: TGTGCCAGCAGTGGGGTCAGGGATGACCAGCCCCAGCATTTT
CDR3 protein: CASSGVRDDQPQHF

J gene: TRBJ2-2
V gene: TRBV30
clone size: few
D gene: NA
CDR3 DNA: TGTGCCTGGAGTGTACCTTACACCGGGGAGCTGTTTTTT
CDR3 protein: CAWSVPYTGELFF

J gene: TRBJ1-1
V gene: TRBV6-4
clone size: NA
D gene: NA
CDR3 DNA: TGTGCCAGCAGTCGGACGGGAAACACTGAAGCTTTCTTT
CDR3 protein: CASSRTGNTEAFF

J gene: TRBJ2-1
V gene: TRBV10-3
clone size: NA
D gene: NA
CDR3 DNA: TGTGCCATCAGTGAGGGGGGGTGGAACAATGAGCAGTTCTTC
CDR3 protein: CAISEGGWNNEQFF

J gene: TRBJ2-3
V gene: TRBV9
clone size: NA
D gene: NA
CDR3 DNA: TGTGCCAGCGGAGATACGCAGTATTTT
CDR3 protein: CASGDTQYF

J gene: TRBJ2-7
V gene: TRBV27
clone size: NA
D gene: NA
CDR3 DNA: TGTGCCAGCAGTATCAGGCGGGGCTACGAGCAGTACTTC
CDR3 protein: CASSIRRGYEQYF

J gene: TRBJ1-6
V gene: TRBV12-5
clone size: NA
D gene: TRBD1
CDR3 DNA: TGTGCTAGTGGTTTGGTAACGGGACAGAATAATTCACCCCTCCACTTT
CDR3 protein: CASGLVTGQNNSPLHF

J gene: TRBJ2-7
V gene: TRBV19
clone size: few
D gene: TRBD2
CDR3 DNA: TGTGCCAGTAGTGAAACTAGCGTCTACGAGCAGTACTTC
CDR3 protein: CASSETSVYEQYF

J gene: TRBJ1-2
V gene: TRBV28
clone size: NA
D gene: NA
CDR3 DNA: TGTGCCAGCAGCCTTACTTGGCGGGACTATGGCTACACCTTC
CDR3 protein: CASSLTWRDYGYTF

J gene: TRBJ2-5
V gene: TRBV6-1
clone size: few
D gene: TRBD1
CDR3 DNA: TGTGCCAGCAGTGCCAACCTGCCGTGGGACAGGACCCAAGAGACCCAGTACTTC
CDR3 protein: CASSANLPWDRTQETQYF

J gene: TRBJ2-1
V gene: TRBV9
clone size: few
D gene: NA
CDR3 DNA: TGTGCCAGCAGCGTAGGCGTAAATGAGGATGAGCAGTTCTTC
CDR3 protein: CASSVGVNEDEQFF

J gene: TRBJ2-1
V gene: TRBV7-3
clone size: NA
D gene: NA
CDR3 DNA: TGTGCCAGCAGCCCTCAGGCGACCTCCTACAATGAGCAGTTCTTC
CDR3 protein: CASSPQATSYNEQFF

J gene: TRBJ2-1
V gene: TRBV9
clone size: NA
D gene: NA
CDR3 DNA: TGTGCCAGCAGCGCGCGGGATTCCCCTTACAATGAGCAGTTCTTC
CDR3 protein: CASSARDSPYNEQFF

J gene: TRBJ1-6
V gene: TRBV11-1
clone size: NA
D gene: NA
CDR3 DNA: TGTGCCAGCGGCGACGAGGGGGGGGATTCACCCCTCCACTTT
CDR3 protein: CASGDEGGDSPLHF

J gene: TRBJ1-1
V gene: TRBV20-1
clone size: NA
D gene: NA
CDR3 DNA: TGCAATGCTAAGAGGGGCCCTGAAGCTTTCTTT
CDR3 protein: CNAKRGPEAFF

J gene: TRBJ2-2
V gene: TRBV29-1
clone size: NA
D gene: TRBD1
CDR3 DNA: TGCAGCGTTAGGGACAGGGAGAACACCGGGGAGCTGTTTTTT
CDR3 protein: CSVRDRENTGELFF

J gene: TRBJ2-1
V gene: TRBV11-3
clone size: NA
D gene: NA
CDR3 DNA: TGTGCCAGCAGCTTAACGGAAGAGCAGTTCTTC
CDR3 protein: CASSLTEEQFF

J gene: TRBJ2-7
V gene: TRBV19
clone size: NA
D gene: TRBD1
CDR3 DNA: TGTGCCAGTAGTAGACGGACAGGAACCTACGAGCAGTACTTC
CDR3 protein: CASSRRTGTYEQYF

J gene: TRBJ2-3
V gene: TRBV6-5
clone size: NA
D gene: NA
CDR3 DNA: TGTGCCATCGCCGCCGCGGCTTCGCCAGATACGCAGTATTTT
CDR3 protein: CAIAAAASPDTQYF

J gene: TRBJ2-1
V gene: TRBV5-1
clone size: NA
D gene: NA
CDR3 DNA: TGCGCCAGCTCGCAGGATTACAATGAGCAGTTCTTC
CDR3 protein: CASSQDYNEQFF

J gene: TRBJ2-3
V gene: TRBV30
clone size: NA
D gene: TRBD2
CDR3 DNA: TGTGCCTGGACTGTTAGCGGGGGGGCAGATACGCAGTATTTT
CDR3 protein: CAWTVSGGADTQYF

J gene: TRBJ1-3
V gene: TRBV19
clone size: NA
D gene: NA
CDR3 DNA: TGTGCCAGTAGTGCTGACTTCTCTGGAAACACCATATATTTT
CDR3 protein: CASSADFSGNTIYF

J gene: TRBJ2-1
V gene: TRBV10-2
clone size: once
D gene: NA
CDR3 DNA: TGCGCCAGCAGGCCTGGGTTCTACAATGAGCAGTTCTTC
CDR3 protein: CASRPGFYNEQFF

J gene: TRBJ2-1
V gene: TRBV19
clone size: NA
D gene: TRBD2
CDR3 DNA: TGTGCCAGTACCCTGAGCGGGGTTAGGGATGAGCAGTTCTTC
CDR3 protein: CASTLSGVRDEQFF

J gene: TRBJ1-2
V gene: TRBV18
clone size: NA
D gene: TRBD1
CDR3 DNA: TGTGCCAGCTCACCGGGGACAGGGGGCGCGGAGGGCTACACCTTC
CDR3 protein: CASSPGTGGAEGYTF

J gene: TRBJ2-1
V gene: TRBV5-4
clone size: NA
D gene: TRBD2
CDR3 DNA: TGTGCCAGCAGCCCACGGGGGGGCATAACTCAAAATGAGCAGTTCTTC
CDR3 protein: CASSPRGGITQNEQFF

J gene: TRBJ2-3
V gene: TRBV28
clone size: NA
D gene: NA
CDR3 DNA: TGTGCCAGCAGCCCTGGAGGGGTGGCAGATACGCAGTATTTT
CDR3 protein: CASSPGGVADTQYF

J gene: TRBJ2-7
V gene: TRBV4-2
clone size: NA
D gene: TRBD1
CDR3 DNA: TGTGCCAGCAGCCCTCGGCAGGGGGCGGAGTACGAGCAGTACTTC
CDR3 protein: CASSPRQGAEYEQYF

J gene: TRBJ1-2
V gene: TRBV6-1
clone size: NA
D gene: NA
CDR3 DNA: TGTGCCAGCAGTGGGTGGGGGAACTATGGCTACACCTTC
CDR3 protein: CASSGWGNYGYTF

J gene: TRBJ2-7
V gene: TRBV7-9
clone size: NA
D gene: TRBD2
CDR3 DNA: TGTGCCAGCAGCGGGTCGGGACTAGCAACCTACGAGCAGTACTTC
CDR3 protein: CASSGSGLATYEQYF

J gene: TRBJ2-7
V gene: TRBV5-1
clone size: NA
D gene: NA
CDR3 DNA: TGCGCCAGCAGCTTCAGGGGGGGTACCCACGAGCAGTACTTC
CDR3 protein: CASSFRGGTHEQYF

J gene: TRBJ2-3
V gene: TRBV5-1
clone size: NA
D gene: TRBD1
CDR3 DNA: TGCGCCAGTAGGGTAGGACAGGGGGCTGGCGGCCGCACAGATACGCAGTATTTT
CDR3 protein: CASRVGQGAGGRTDTQYF

J gene: TRBJ2-5
V gene: TRBV5-1
clone size: NA
D gene: NA
CDR3 DNA: TGCGCCAGCAGCTTGGAACCCGGGGCTAGCACAGAGACCCAGTACTTC
CDR3 protein: CASSLEPGASTETQYF